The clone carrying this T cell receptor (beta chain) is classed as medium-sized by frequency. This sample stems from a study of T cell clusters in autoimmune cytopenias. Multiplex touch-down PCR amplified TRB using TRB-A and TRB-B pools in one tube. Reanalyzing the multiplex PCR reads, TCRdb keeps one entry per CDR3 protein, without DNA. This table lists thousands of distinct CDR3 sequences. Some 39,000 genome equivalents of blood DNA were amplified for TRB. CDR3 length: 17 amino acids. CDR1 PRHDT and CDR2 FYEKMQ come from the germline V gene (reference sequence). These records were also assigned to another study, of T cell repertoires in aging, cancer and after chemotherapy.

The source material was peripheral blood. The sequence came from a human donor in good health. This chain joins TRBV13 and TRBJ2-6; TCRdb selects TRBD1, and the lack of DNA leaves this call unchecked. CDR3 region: CASSPRQGASGANVLTF. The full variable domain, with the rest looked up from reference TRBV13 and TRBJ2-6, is AAGVIQSPRHLIKEKRETATLKCYPIPRHDTVYWYQQGPGQDPQFLISFYEKMQSDKGSIPDRFSAQQFSDYHSELNMSSLELGDSALYFCASSPRQGASGANVLTFGAGSRLTVL.